The text below deals with one T cell receptor (beta chain). As yet, its antigen is unknown. This record comes from a study of cytomegalovirus exposure and HLA in healthy donors. PCR was performed using 60 Vbeta and 13 Jbeta primers. The data were produced by immunoSEQ multiplex PCR, yet TCRdb's version contains in-frame clones alone and is incomplete. The repertoire table contains around 130,000 clones. The germline V gene encodes CDR1 SEHNR and CDR2 FQNEAQ (reference sequence). The length of the CDR3 is 16 residues. V lost 5 bases and J lost 0, with 16 bases in between. Study outcomes and limitations: Later on, a genetic analysis was performed. It linked a missense variant in DCLRE1C with V- and J-gene trimming of TCR beta.

The sample consisted of PBMCs. The J gene is TRBJ2-5, the V gene TRBV7-9; a weak D match, TRBD2 (6 bases). The receptor's source is an older woman in good health and CMV-seronegative. CDR3 in amino acids: CASSPIPRLDQETQYF. In nucleotides, the CDR3 is TGTGCCAGCAGCCCGATACCGCGACTAGACCAAGAGACCCAGTACTTC.